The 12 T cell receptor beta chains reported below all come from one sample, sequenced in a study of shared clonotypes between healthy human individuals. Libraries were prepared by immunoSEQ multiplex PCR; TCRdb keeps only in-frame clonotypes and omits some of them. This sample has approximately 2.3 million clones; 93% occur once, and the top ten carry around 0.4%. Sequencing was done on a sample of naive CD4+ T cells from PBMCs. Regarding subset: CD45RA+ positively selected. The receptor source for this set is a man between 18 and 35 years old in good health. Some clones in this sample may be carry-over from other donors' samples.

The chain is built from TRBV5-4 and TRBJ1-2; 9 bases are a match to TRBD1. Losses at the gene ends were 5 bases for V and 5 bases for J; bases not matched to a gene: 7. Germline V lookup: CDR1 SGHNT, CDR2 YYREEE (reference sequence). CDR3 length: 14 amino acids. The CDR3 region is CASRNTDRGYGYTF. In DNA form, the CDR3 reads TGTGCCAGCAGAAACACGGACAGGGGTTATGGCTACACCTTC.

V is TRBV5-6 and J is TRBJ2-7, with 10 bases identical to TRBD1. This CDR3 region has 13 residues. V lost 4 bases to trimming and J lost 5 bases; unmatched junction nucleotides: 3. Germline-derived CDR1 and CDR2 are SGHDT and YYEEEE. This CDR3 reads CASSRDRGHEQYF. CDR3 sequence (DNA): TGTGCCAGCAGCCGGGACAGGGGCCACGAGCAGTACTTC.

The CDR3 DNA sequence: TGTGCCAGCAGTTTACTTTCAGGACAGGGAGGAACCGGGGAGCTGTTTTTT. Residues: CASSLLSGQGGTGELFF. V is TRBV28 and J is TRBJ2-2; TRBD1 agrees at 8 bases. Germline V CDR1 and CDR2: MDHEN, SYDVKM. The CDR3 spans 17 residues. Germline trimming cut 2 bases from V and 5 bases from J; bases unmatched to any gene: 10.

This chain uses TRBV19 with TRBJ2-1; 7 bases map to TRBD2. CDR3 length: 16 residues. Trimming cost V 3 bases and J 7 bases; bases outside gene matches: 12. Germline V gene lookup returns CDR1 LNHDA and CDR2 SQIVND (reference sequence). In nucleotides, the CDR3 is TGTGCCAGTAGTATGGGGAGTCTGAAGCGGGGTAATGAGCAGTTCTTC. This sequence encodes CASSMGSLKRGNEQFF.

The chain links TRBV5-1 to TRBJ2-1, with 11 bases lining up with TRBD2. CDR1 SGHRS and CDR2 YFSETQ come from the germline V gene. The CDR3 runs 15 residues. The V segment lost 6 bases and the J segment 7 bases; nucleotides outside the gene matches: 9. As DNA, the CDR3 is TGCGCCAGCACCATACTAGCGGGAGTGGCGAATGAGCAGTTCTTC. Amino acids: CASTILAGVANEQFF.

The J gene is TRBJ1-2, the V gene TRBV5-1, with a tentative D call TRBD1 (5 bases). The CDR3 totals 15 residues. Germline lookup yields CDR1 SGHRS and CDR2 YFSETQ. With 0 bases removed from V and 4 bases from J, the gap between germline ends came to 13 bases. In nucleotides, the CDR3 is TGCGCCAGCAGCTTGGGGTCTCGGGGACCCTATGGCTACACCTTC. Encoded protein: CASSLGSRGPYGYTF. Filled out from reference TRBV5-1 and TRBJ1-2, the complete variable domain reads KAGVTQTPRYLIKTRGQQVTLSCSPISGHRSVSWYQQTPGQGLQFLFEYFSETQRNKGNFPGRFSGRQFSNSRSEMNVSTLELGDSALYLCASSLGSRGPYGYTFGSGTRLTVV.

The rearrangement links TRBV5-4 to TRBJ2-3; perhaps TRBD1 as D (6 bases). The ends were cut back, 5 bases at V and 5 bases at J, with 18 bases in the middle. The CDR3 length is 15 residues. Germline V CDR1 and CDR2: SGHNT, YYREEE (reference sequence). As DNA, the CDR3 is TGTGCCAGCAGTTCCCAAAAGGGGGATTTAGATACGCAGTATTTT. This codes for CASSSQKGDLDTQYF.

The CDR3 DNA is TGTGCCAGCAGCTTAGCGGAGGTGACGGGAAACACCATATATTTT. Translating gives CASSLAEVTGNTIYF. The chain joins TRBV7-8 to TRBJ1-3; D is unresolved. V lost 0 bases to trimming and J lost 4 bases, with 10 bases between them. Germline-derived CDR1 and CDR2 are SGHVS and FQNEAQ. This CDR3 has 15 amino acids.

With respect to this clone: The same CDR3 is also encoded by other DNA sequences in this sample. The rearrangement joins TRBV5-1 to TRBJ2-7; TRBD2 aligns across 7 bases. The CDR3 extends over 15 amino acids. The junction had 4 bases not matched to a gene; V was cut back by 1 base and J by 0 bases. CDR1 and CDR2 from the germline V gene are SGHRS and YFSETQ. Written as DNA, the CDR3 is TGCGCCAGCAGCTTGACCGGGGGGAACTCCTACGAGCAGTACTTC. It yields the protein CASSLTGGNSYEQYF.

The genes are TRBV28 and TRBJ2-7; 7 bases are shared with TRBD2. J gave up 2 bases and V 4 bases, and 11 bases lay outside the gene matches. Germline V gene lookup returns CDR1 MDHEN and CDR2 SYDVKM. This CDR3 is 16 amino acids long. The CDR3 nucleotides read TGTGCCAGCAGTTCCCAACGGGGGGTGAGCCCCTACGAGCAGTACTTC. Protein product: CASSSQRGVSPYEQYF.

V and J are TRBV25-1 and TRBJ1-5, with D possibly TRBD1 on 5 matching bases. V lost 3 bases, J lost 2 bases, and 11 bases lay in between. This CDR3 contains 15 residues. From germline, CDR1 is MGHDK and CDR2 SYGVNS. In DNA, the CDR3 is TGTGCCAGCAGTGAGTCGGGGCAGGGCAATCAGCCCCAGCATTTT. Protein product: CASSESGQGNQPQHF.

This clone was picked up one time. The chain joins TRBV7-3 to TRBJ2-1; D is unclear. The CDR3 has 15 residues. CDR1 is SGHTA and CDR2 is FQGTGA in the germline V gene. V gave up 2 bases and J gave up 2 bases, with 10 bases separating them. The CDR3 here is CASSLGWAAYNEQFF. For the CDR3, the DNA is TGTGCCAGCAGCTTAGGGTGGGCAGCCTACAATGAGCAGTTCTTC.